This T cell receptor (beta chain) was identified during a study of cytomegalovirus exposure and HLA in healthy donors (dated by TCRdb to about 2017). As for the study more broadly: An earlier analysis of a few hundred of the donors reported about 260 Gb of sequence data and 117 million unique TCR beta sequences obtained from around 170 million T cells. A later genetic analysis used genome-wide SNP genotypes for about three fifths of the 666 donors, treating that subset as a discovery cohort. Besides the first cohort of about 730 subjects, a separate validation cohort made up of over a hundred different subjects was used. In the later analysis, no new phenotypic data were used to find candidate immune exposures; instead, reliance was placed on TCR beta sequences and their occurrence across donors. Of the roughly 400 genotyped donors, roughly 80% fell in the genetic ancestry cluster associated with self-reported Caucasian donors. Every repertoire in the discovery cohort had been generated on one and the same sequencing platform. Donor age, sex, ethnicity and CMV serostatus were compiled together with the repertoire data. Using immunosequencing, the study profiled T cell repertoires from about 610 subjects and related those repertoires to cytomegalovirus serostatus. An early release covering about 600 HLA-typed donors comprised approximately 300 gigabases of sequencing data and around 86 million unique TCR sequences. In a later analysis, previously published TCR beta repertoires from 666 donors were re-analyzed and high-resolution HLA genotyping was added so that TCR occurrence patterns could be studied. To predict cytomegalovirus infection status, the study brought together high-throughput TCR immunosequencing, statistical association of individual TCRs with disease status, and machine learning. HLA typing covered class I and class II loci at four-digit resolution. Typing coverage differed by locus: A, B, C, DRB1 and DQB1 were typed in roughly 620-630 donors, DQA1 in around 500, DPA1 in nearly 610, and DPB1 in around 440. Among some 400 genotyped donors of the cohort, an average of 235,054 unique TCR beta nucleotide sequences were sequenced per donor, 15% to 20% of them non-productive. The study aimed to test whether signatures of past pathogen exposure could be identified by cataloging public T cell receptors. Roughly five DR-DQ haplotypes were handled as single units for association and clustering, since linkage in the cohort was strong. To decide whether each TCR beta V gene segment behaved as functional or pseudogenic, an earlier analysis of nearly 600 of the donors relied on high-throughput TCR beta sequencing.

Broad study findings and their caveats: Presence/absence analyses assumed roughly uniform sequencing depth across donors, an assumption that may not hold. A cluster of highly shared sequence variants was judged likely to represent a technical artifact of the sequencing pipeline. It was suggested by the authors that the approach could potentially be generalized to other disease states and immunological phenotypes. In a later analysis, HLA-associated TCR beta chains were found to be more clonally expanded and to have lower generation probabilities than equally common non-associated chains. A later analysis found that TCR association rates varied across HLA loci, with DRB1 alleles showing the most associated TCRs and HLA-C alleles the fewest. Immune exposure information for the cohort was limited to CMV serostatus. Approximately 18 rarely observed V segments, including chromosome 9 orphons, were excluded from the earlier analysis of a few hundred of the donors because counts were too low. An earlier analysis of around 600 of the donors showed that most TCR beta V segments appeared in productive rearrangements either about 87% or about 30% of the time, which broadly matched IMGT annotations. A later analysis found that most CMV-associated TCR beta chains appeared HLA-restricted, with HLA associations seemingly driven largely by CMV exposure. The 87-base-pair reads could not distinguish some IMGT-functional V segments, including TRBV6-2 and TRBV6-3, so those segments were excluded. In the study, 150 to 200 TCR beta chains were listed as associated with cytomegalovirus. Correlated functional status among segregating V segments might reflect linkage disequilibrium, but an unknown experimental factor could not be ruled out. Compared with the 666-donor mean, donors in an Asian-associated ancestry cluster had fewer N-insertions in productive TCRs, according to a later genetic analysis. In a later genetic analysis, a missense DCLRE1C variant was associated with V-gene and J-gene trimming of TCR beta chains, and the association was replicated in an independent cohort. Several of the top co-occurrence clusters appeared to be linked to parvovirus B19, influenza, CMV and Epstein-Barr virus, according to a later analysis. Because HLA typing was missing for some donors at each locus, association tests included only the typed subset. While some public TCRs were present in many individuals, most TCR sequences turned up only very rarely across donors. Specific HLA alleles were associated with 15,000 to 20,000 TCR beta sequences at a false discovery rate of 0.05 in a later analysis. Only TCR beta chains were sequenced in this cohort, and the absence of alpha or paired-chain data limited detectable features. When HLA alleles, especially DR and DQ, strongly co-occurred, TCR associations were difficult to assign to individual alleles. In vitro tests confirmed that a few of the cytomegalovirus-associated TCR beta chains recognize cytomegalovirus antigens. A further reported finding was that TCR beta sequences accurately predicted the HLA-A and HLA-B alleles for most subjects in the first cohort. The classifier was reported to diagnose cytomegalovirus status with high specificity and sensitivity in both the original cohort and the validation cohort.

In total, just over 650 healthy bone marrow donors made up the cohort. Cohort members were all nominally healthy when sampled, although unrecorded immune exposures were likely present. The donor tested CMV seropositive, placing the donor among the 250 to 300 seropositive members of the cohort. Each donor provided a peripheral blood sample, and peripheral blood mononuclear cells were used for TCR beta sequencing. Genomic DNA was extracted from the blood cell samples with the Qiagen DNeasy Blood Extraction Kit. About this clone itself: What this receptor recognizes is not known. Base qualities are missing; no much larger clone stands one base away.

The method was the immunoSEQ multiplex PCR assay. A mixture of 60 forward primers for TCR Vbeta segments and 13 reverse primers for TCR Jbeta segments was used in the multiplex PCR. The CDR3 region of rearranged TCR beta genes was amplified from genomic DNA by a multiplex PCR assay. Amplified TCR beta libraries were sequenced as 87-base-pair reads on the Illumina HiSeq System. Processing in the source paper ran as follows. A later analysis counted approximately 84 million unique TCR beta chains across the 666 repertoires, and around 9.9 million of these chains were shared by at least two donors. A nearest-neighbor algorithm error-corrected the raw reads and collapsed the reads into unique sequences, merging closely related sequences to remove PCR and sequencing errors. To assign V, D and J gene segments, CDR3 sequences were aligned to IMGT reference sequences. For a sequence to be retained, at least a six-nucleotide match to both a V gene segment and a J gene segment was required. A rearrangement was called productive if the CDR3 had no stop codons and remained in frame with V and J, and every other rearrangement was called non-productive. Following IMGT convention, CDR3 was defined as the stretch from the second conserved V-encoded cysteine up to the conserved J-encoded phenylalanine. The earlier analysis of roughly 590 of the donors excluded sequences that lacked an unambiguous match to a single V gene segment. In an earlier analysis of a few hundred of the donors, a V segment was called functional when productive rearrangements were above 56.7%, and segregating when the standard deviation between donors exceeded 5%. To diagnose cytomegalovirus status from the catalog of TCR beta chain sequences, a statistical classification framework was built. In a later analysis, TCR nucleotide sequences were compared against IMGT/GENE-DB human TR gene sequences so that V and J genes could be assigned. Using the TCRdist pipeline, a later analysis assigned CDR3 sequences along with most-parsimonious VDJ recombination scenarios. In a later analysis, each TCR beta chain was defined by its CDR3 amino acid sequence together with its V-gene family, and reads lacking a unique V-gene family were excluded. In a later analysis, fewer than 650 highly shared, low-generation-probability nucleotide sequences were removed to address suspected cross-contamination and a sequencing artifact. In a later analysis, a clonal expansion index for each public chain was calculated from normalized within-repertoire ranks of inferred template counts. In a later analysis, generation probabilities were computed with a VDJ recombination model fitted to out-of-frame rearrangements, and the resulting probabilities were checked against IGoR. A later analysis scored TCR-TCR, TCR-HLA and TCR-CMV co-occurrence with hypergeometric tests, applying a repertoire-size bias correction to TCR pairs. False discovery rates were estimated in a later analysis by permuting HLA or CMV assignments 20 times. In a later analysis, co-occurring TCRs were grouped using DBSCAN, and TCRdist sequence similarity was added for clustering within HLA-allele-positive subsets. For co-occurrence clustering, repertoires with fewer than 30,000 or more than 120,000 public chains were excluded, along with five or six repertoires with anomalous nucleotide sharing. TCRdb's version of the immuneACCESS table is confined to in-frame rearrangements and falls short of the full clone set. An unresolved V gene accounts for under half of the shortfall where checked; the remainder is of unknown origin. V, J and clone size are taken as reported in that table, and D and trimming were inferred from the DNA itself. The sample table contains tens of thousands of clones; only one count was recorded for over 60% of them. 5.9% of the sample comes from the top ten.

V and J are truncated by 4 bases and 0 bases respectively, leaving an intervening sequence of 16 bases. The CDR3 spans 17 residues, from the cysteine through the phenylalanine. Just the 51-base CDR3 DNA is kept, in frame starting at base 1. Reading the germline V gene gives CDR1 SGHVS and CDR2 FNYEAQ. The specimen sequenced was PBMCs. This receptor chain uses TRBV7-6 and TRBJ1-5; D gene: possibly TRBD1, on 6 matching bases. The sequence was collected from a boy aged 10-17 years in good health and CMV-seropositive. This receptor carries the CDR3 CASSCCRTAYSNQPQHF. The DNA reads TGTGCCAGCAGCTGCTGCCGGACAGCTTATAGCAATCAGCCCCAGCATTTT.